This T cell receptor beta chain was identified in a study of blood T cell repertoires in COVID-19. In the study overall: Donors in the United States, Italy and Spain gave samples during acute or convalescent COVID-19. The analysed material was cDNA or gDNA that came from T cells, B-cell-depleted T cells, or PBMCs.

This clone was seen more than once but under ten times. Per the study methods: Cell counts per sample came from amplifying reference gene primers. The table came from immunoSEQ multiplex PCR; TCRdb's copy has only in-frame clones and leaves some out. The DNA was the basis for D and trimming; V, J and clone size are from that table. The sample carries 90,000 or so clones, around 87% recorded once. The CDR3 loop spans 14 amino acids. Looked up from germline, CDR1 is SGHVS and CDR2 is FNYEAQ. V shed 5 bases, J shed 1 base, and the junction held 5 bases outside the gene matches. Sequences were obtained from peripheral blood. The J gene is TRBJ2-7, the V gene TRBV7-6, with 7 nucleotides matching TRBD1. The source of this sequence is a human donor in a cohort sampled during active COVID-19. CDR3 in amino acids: CASSLRDSSYEQYF. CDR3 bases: TGTGCCAGCAGCCTAAGGGACAGTTCCTACGAGCAGTACTTC.